What follows are 19 T cell receptor beta chains derived from one specimen sequenced in a study of blood T cell repertoires in COVID-19. Some clones are missing from TCRdb's copy, which holds only in-frame ones; the method was immunoSEQ multiplex PCR. The sample has 84,000 or so clones, 82% seen once. Sequencing input: peripheral blood. The receptors were sampled from a woman over 75 with acute or convalescent COVID-19.

V and J are TRBV5-4 and TRBJ1-2, with 7 positions matching TRBD1. Germline V gene data show CDR1 as SGHNT and CDR2 as YYREEE (reference sequence). The CDR3 is 13 amino acids. V gave up 4 bases and J gave up 8 bases; unmatched junction bases: 8. The CDR3 is CASSTGQEGGYTF. The CDR3 coding sequence is TGTGCCAGCAGCACCGGACAGGAGGGGGGCTACACCTTC. The complete variable domain, with remaining parts taken from reference TRBV5-4 and TRBJ1-2, reads ETGVTQSPTHLIKTRGQQVTLRCSSQSGHNTVSWYQQALGQGPQFIFQYYREEENGRGNFPPRFSGLQFPNYSSELNVNALELDDSALYLCASSTGQEGGYTFGSGTRLTVV.

This chain connects TRBV6-1 to TRBJ1-2; D may be TRBD1 (6 bases). The CDR3 runs to 17 residues. V lost 2 bases and J lost 4, with 20 bases in between. CDR1 is MNHNS, CDR2 SASEGT, per germline. The DNA for the CDR3 is TGTGCCAGCAGTGAATCGGTTTCGCAGGGGCTGGGCTATGGCTACACCTTC. This encodes CASSESVSQGLGYGYTF.

This chain joins TRBV25-1 and TRBJ1-3, with D tentatively TRBD1 (5 bases). This CDR3 has 12 residues. The V gene lost 7 bases and the J gene lost 7 bases, with 11 bases spanning the gap. Germline CDR1 reads MGHDK; CDR2 reads SYGVNS. In DNA, the CDR3 is TGTGCCAGCAAAGGGGTGCGGAACACCATATATTTT. Protein sequence: CASKGVRNTIYF.

The chain combines TRBV10-2 with TRBJ2-7, with TRBD1 identical over 8 bases. V shed 5 bases and J 4 bases; nucleotides not matched to a gene: 7. Germline loops: CDR1 WSHSY, CDR2 SAAADI. This CDR3 contains 14 residues. CDR3: CASSIGQGKYEQYF. In DNA, the CDR3 is TGCGCCAGCAGTATCGGACAGGGTAAATACGAGCAGTACTTC.

This chain uses TRBV11-2 with TRBJ1-1; TRBD1 matches at 7 bases. The CDR3 is 15 amino acids. In germline, CDR1 is SGHAT, CDR2 FQNNGV. With 5 bases clipped from V and 1 base from J, the junction kept 7 bases outside the gene matches. The CDR3 reads CASSGSRGWNTEAFF. CDR3 in DNA: TGTGCCAGCAGCGGAAGCAGGGGGTGGAACACTGAAGCTTTCTTT.

The chain has TRBV15 and TRBJ1-4, with D tentatively TRBD1 (5 bases). Germline lookup yields CDR1 LNHNV and CDR2 YYDKDF (reference sequence). Trimming pared 3 bases from V and 8 bases from J, leaving 25 bases between. The CDR3 is 18 amino acids. The CDR3 protein is CATSRGRGIGGENEKLFF. In DNA, the CDR3 is TGTGCCACCAGCAGGGGAAGAGGGATCGGGGGAGAGAACGAAAAACTGTTTTTT.

The chain uses TRBV3-1 (or the pseudogene TRBV3-2) and TRBJ2-7, with D possibly matching TRBD2 (5 bases). V dropped 6 bases and J dropped 6 bases, with 15 bases sitting between them. CDR1 is LGHDT and CDR2 is YNNKEL in the germline V gene (reference sequence). The CDR3 extends over 13 amino acids. The CDR3 loop is CASSSAGFGEQYF. CDR3 in DNA: TGTGCCAGCAGTTCGGCGGGTTTCGGCGAGCAGTACTTC.

The chain couples TRBV24-1 to TRBJ2-1; maybe TRBD1 (6 bases). V gave up 1 base and J gave up 4 bases, with 13 bases separating them. This CDR3 is built from 16 residues. In germline, CDR1 is KGHDR, CDR2 SFDVKD. The chain's CDR3 is CATSDFSQGKYNEQFF. The DNA of the CDR3 is TGTGCCACCAGTGATTTTAGCCAGGGGAAGTACAATGAGCAGTTCTTC.

The V gene is TRBV5-1, the J gene TRBJ2-1; D not resolved. The CDR3 length is 12 residues. V was cut by 4 bases and J by 10 bases, with 12 bases left in between. Germline V CDR1 and CDR2: SGHRS, YFSETQ. CDR3 nucleotide sequence: TGCGCCAGCAGCCTAGACTTGTGGGAGCAGTTCTTC. Translating gives CASSLDLWEQFF.

This clone has a handful of counts. The chain combines TRBV4-1 with TRBJ1-3, with 7 nucleotides matching TRBD1. The trim removed 1 base at V and 0 bases at J, leaving 0 bases unmatched. The germline CDR1 and CDR2 sequences are MGHRA and YSYEKL. The CDR3 covers 15 residues. CDR3 nucleotides: TGCGCCAGCAGCCAAGGACAGGGCTCTGGAAACACCATATATTTT. This translates into CASSQGQGSGNTIYF.

This sequence joins TRBV5-1 and TRBJ1-6; D is perhaps TRBD1 (6 bases). Germline CDR1 and CDR2: SGHRS and YFSETQ. The CDR3 is 16 residues long. V was shortened by 0 bases and J by 6 bases, with 13 bases between the two germline ends. CDR3 in DNA: TGCGCCAGCAGCTTGGGGAGACAGGAGGCTAATTCACCCCTCCACTTT. Protein: CASSLGRQEANSPLHF.

V and J are TRBV19 and TRBJ1-6; a weak D match, TRBD1 (5 bases). Germline CDR1 is LNHDA and CDR2 is SQIVND (reference sequence). The CDR3 runs 16 residues. V was shortened by 6 bases and J by 0 bases, with 12 bases between the two germline ends. This CDR3 reads CASRVQGGSYNSPLHF. DNA for the CDR3: TGTGCCAGTAGGGTTCAGGGCGGCTCCTATAATTCACCCCTCCACTTT.

The CDR3 spells CASRVWPTGELFF. The CDR3 DNA sequence: TGTGCCAGCAGAGTTTGGCCAACCGGGGAGCTGTTTTTT. The J gene is TRBJ2-2, the V gene TRBV12-3 or TRBV12-4; no firm D call. The V end lost 6 bases, the J end lost 5 bases, and 10 bases lay between the germline ends. There are 13 residues in the CDR3.

V gene TRBV10-3 combines with J gene TRBJ1-2; D unresolved. This CDR3 spans 14 amino acids. Trimming removed 6 bases from V and 8 bases from J, with 19 bases in between. Germline CDR1 is ENHRY and CDR2 is SYGVKD. Here the CDR3 DNA reads TGTGCCATCAGGCAAGGTAGCAGCACGGCGGGCTACACCTTC. This translates into CAIRQGSSTAGYTF.

The CDR3 loop is CSVRGELVQYF. The CDR3 DNA follows: TGCAGCGTCCGGGGAGAGCTTGTGCAGTACTTC. V is TRBV29-1 and J is TRBJ2-7; TRBD2 might be the D (5 bases). Germline-derived CDR1 and CDR2 are SQVTM and ANQGSEA. V gave up 6 bases and J gave up 9 bases, with 15 bases separating them. The CDR3 has 11 residues.

The J gene is TRBJ2-7, the V gene TRBV2; 7 bases line up with TRBD1. J gave up 2 bases and V 5 bases, and 6 bases lay outside the gene matches. The CDR3 covers 14 residues. The germline V gene has CDR1 SNHLY and CDR2 FYNNEI. The CDR3 DNA follows: TGTGCCAGCAGTCCACAGGGGACCCCCTACGAGCAGTACTTC. It specifies CASSPQGTPYEQYF.

The rearrangement uses TRBV7-9 and TRBJ1-2; 7 bases agree with TRBD1. This CDR3 is 17 amino acids long. Unmatched junction bases numbered 17, after V lost 2 bases and J lost 8 bases. Germline assignment: CDR1 SEHNR and CDR2 FQNEAQ (reference sequence). Here the CDR3 reads CASSLTSPQGSGKGYTF. DNA of the CDR3: TGTGCCAGCAGCTTAACGAGCCCACAGGGGAGTGGAAAGGGCTACACCTTC.

This chain uses TRBV3-1 (or the pseudogene TRBV3-2) with TRBJ2-3; D may be TRBD2 (5 bases). The CDR3 extends over 14 amino acids. Trimming left V 1 base short and J 5 bases short, with 10 bases between. Germline V CDR1 and CDR2: LGHDT, YNNKEL (reference sequence). In DNA form, the CDR3 reads TGTGCCAGCAGCCAAGCTTTGGCGGGAGATACGCAGTATTTT. The encoded protein is CASSQALAGDTQYF.

The table lists this clone with a count of one. The V gene is TRBV5-6, the J gene TRBJ2-5, with 15 bases lining up with TRBD2. After removal of 3 bases from V and 4 bases from J, the junction contained 4 bases not matched to a gene. CDR1 SGHDT and CDR2 YYEEEE come from the germline V gene. The CDR3 covers 16 residues. The DNA for the CDR3 is TGTGCCAGCAGCTCAGGACTAGCGGGAGGGTCAGAGACCCAGTACTTC. Protein: CASSSGLAGGSETQYF.